This T cell receptor (beta chain) came from a study of cytomegalovirus exposure and HLA in healthy donors (dated by TCRdb to the late 2010s). Regarding the study in general: An earlier analysis of approximately 590 of the donors reported 250 to 300 Gb of sequence data and around 120 million unique TCR beta sequences from roughly 200 million T cells. About 300 gigabases of sequencing data and tens of millions of unique TCR sequences were included in an early release covering 550 to 650 HLA-typed donors. The genetic ancestry cluster associated with self-reported Caucasian donors included 81% of the roughly 400 genotyped donors. The study aimed to test whether cataloging public T cell receptors could reveal signatures of past pathogen exposure. The study profiled the T cell repertoires of 500 to 800 subjects by immunosequencing and related them to cytomegalovirus serostatus. Along with the roughly 700-subject first cohort, a separate validation cohort of over a hundred different subjects was used. To predict cytomegalovirus infection status, the study brought together high-throughput TCR immunosequencing, statistical association of individual TCRs with disease status, and machine learning. To study patterns of TCR occurrence, a later analysis re-analyzed previously published TCR beta repertoires from around 670 donors and added high-resolution HLA genotyping. Rather than using new phenotypic data, the later analysis identified candidate immune exposures from TCR beta sequences and from how often those sequences occurred across donors. In an earlier analysis of 550 to 700 of the donors, high-throughput TCR beta sequencing was used to judge whether each TCR beta V gene segment behaved as functional or pseudogenic. Donor age, sex, ethnicity and CMV serostatus were compiled alongside the repertoire data. Genome-wide SNP genotypes for about 65% of the roughly 670 donors were used in a later genetic analysis, which treated that subset as a discovery cohort. Every repertoire in the discovery cohort had been generated on one and the same sequencing platform. HLA typing covered class I and class II loci at four-digit resolution. The number of typed donors differed by locus: roughly 629-630 for A, B, C, DRB1 and DQB1; approximately 520 for DQA1; fewer than 610 for DPA1; and around 490 for DPB1. Because of strong linkage in the cohort, roughly five DR-DQ haplotypes were treated as single units for association and clustering. Among about 400 genotyped donors of the cohort, an average of around 250,000 unique TCR beta nucleotide sequences was sequenced per donor, of which roughly 17% were non-productive.

Based on the germline V gene (reference sequence), the CDR1 and CDR2 sequences are LNHDA and SQIVND. The CDR3, from cysteine to phenylalanine, totals 15 residues. Just the 45-base CDR3 DNA is kept, in frame starting at base 1. Trimmed from V: 5 bases; trimmed from J: 6 bases; junction bases lacking a gene match: 10. The cohort consisted of hundreds of healthy bone marrow donors. At the time of sampling, all cohort members were nominally healthy, though unrecorded immune exposures were likely present. The donor tested CMV seronegative and was one of the 352 seronegative cohort members. A peripheral blood sample was provided by each donor, and peripheral blood mononuclear cells were used for TCR beta sequencing. Genomic DNA extraction from the blood cell samples was performed with the Qiagen DNeasy Blood Extraction Kit. Comment on this clone: This clone's antigen is unknown.

Study-wide findings and limitations: Because counts were too low, 15 to 20 rarely observed V segments, including chromosome 9 orphons, were left out of the earlier analysis of a few hundred of the donors. In a later analysis, TCR association rates were found to vary across HLA loci, with the most associated TCRs seen for DRB1 alleles and the fewest for HLA-C alleles. Assigning TCR associations to individual alleles was difficult when HLA alleles, especially DR and DQ, strongly co-occurred. In both the original and validation cohorts, the classifier was reported to diagnose cytomegalovirus status with high specificity and sensitivity. A later analysis found that most CMV-associated TCR beta chains appeared HLA-restricted, with HLA associations seemingly driven largely by CMV exposure. Roughly uniform sequencing depth across donors was assumed in presence/absence analyses, although this assumption may not hold. Linkage disequilibrium might explain the correlated functional status among segregating V segments, but an unknown experimental factor could not be ruled out. In a later analysis, HLA-associated TCR beta chains were found to be more clonally expanded and to have lower generation probabilities than equally common non-associated chains. Some IMGT-functional V segments, including TRBV6-2 and TRBV6-3, could not be distinguished by the 87-base-pair reads and were therefore excluded. CMV serostatus was the only immune exposure information available for the cohort. V-gene and J-gene trimming of TCR beta chains was associated with a missense DCLRE1C variant in a later genetic analysis, and the association was replicated in an independent cohort. Several of the top co-occurrence clusters appeared to be linked to parvovirus B19, influenza, CMV and Epstein-Barr virus, according to a later analysis. Because some donors lacked HLA typing at each locus, the association tests relied only on the typed subset. A cluster of highly shared sequence variants was judged likely to be a technical artifact of the sequencing pipeline. A further reported finding was that TCR beta sequences accurately predicted the HLA-A and HLA-B alleles for most subjects in the first cohort. In an earlier analysis of 587 of the donors, most TCR beta V segments appeared in productive rearrangements about 90% or about 30% of the time, broadly matching IMGT annotations. This cohort had only TCR beta chains sequenced, and the lack of alpha or paired-chain data limited which features could be detected. A later genetic analysis reported fewer N-insertions in productive TCRs among donors in an Asian-associated ancestry cluster than the roughly 650-donor mean. Most TCR sequences were observed very rarely across donors, whereas some public TCRs were present in many individuals. In a later analysis, 16,951 TCR beta sequences were associated with specific HLA alleles at a false discovery rate of 0.05. A few of the identified cytomegalovirus-associated TCR beta chains were confirmed in vitro to be specific for cytomegalovirus antigens. According to the authors, the approach could potentially be generalized to other disease states and immunological phenotypes. In the study, approximately 160 TCR beta chains were listed as associated with cytomegalovirus.

Libraries were constructed by the immunoSEQ multiplex PCR assay. For the multiplex PCR, a mixture combining 60 forward primers for TCR Vbeta segments and 13 reverse primers for TCR Jbeta segments was used. The CDR3 region of rearranged TCR beta genes was amplified from genomic DNA with a multiplex PCR assay. The Illumina HiSeq System was used to sequence the amplified TCR beta libraries as 87-base-pair reads. The original methods were these. A later analysis counted 65 million to 90 million unique TCR beta chains across the 550 to 800 repertoires, and approximately 11 million of these chains were shared by at least two donors. Raw reads were error-corrected and collapsed into unique sequences by a nearest-neighbor algorithm in which closely related sequences were merged to remove PCR and sequencing errors. V, D and J gene segments were assigned by aligning CDR3 sequences to IMGT reference sequences. For a sequence to be retained, at least a six-nucleotide match to both a V gene segment and a J gene segment was required. A rearrangement counted as productive if the CDR3 had no stop codons and remained in frame with V and J, and every other rearrangement counted as non-productive. CDR3 was defined according to IMGT convention as the region running from the second conserved V-encoded cysteine to the conserved J-encoded phenylalanine. Sequences without an unambiguous match to a single V gene segment were excluded from the earlier analysis of about 600 of the donors. An earlier analysis of several hundred of the donors called V segments functional above 56.7% productive rearrangements and segregating when the between-donor standard deviation exceeded 5%. A statistical classification framework was built to diagnose cytomegalovirus status from the catalog of TCR beta chain sequences. In a later analysis, TCR nucleotide sequences were compared against IMGT/GENE-DB human TR gene sequences so that V and J genes could be assigned. The TCRdist pipeline was used in a later analysis to assign CDR3 sequences and most-parsimonious VDJ recombination scenarios. A later analysis defined each TCR beta chain by its CDR3 amino acid sequence plus V-gene family, and excluded reads lacking a unique V-gene family. As a way to deal with suspected cross-contamination and a sequencing artifact, a later analysis dropped hundreds of nucleotide sequences that were highly shared and had low generation probability. In a later analysis, a clonal expansion index for each public chain was calculated from normalized within-repertoire ranks of inferred template counts. A later analysis computed generation probabilities with a VDJ recombination model fitted to out-of-frame rearrangements, and checked the results against IGoR. A later analysis scored TCR-TCR, TCR-HLA and TCR-CMV co-occurrence with hypergeometric tests, applying a repertoire-size bias correction to TCR pairs. In a later analysis, false discovery rates were estimated by permuting HLA or CMV assignments 20 times. In a later analysis, co-occurring TCRs were grouped with DBSCAN, and TCRdist sequence similarity was added when clustering was performed within HLA-allele-positive subsets. Co-occurrence clustering excluded repertoires with fewer than 30,000 or more than 120,000 public chains, plus five with anomalous nucleotide sharing. The immuneACCESS repertoire file appears here via TCRdb, limited to in-frame rearrangements. These files lack a portion of the clones; in checked studies, under half of the deficit traces to unresolved V genes, and the cause of the others is not known. V and J calls and clone size are copied from that table; D and trimming were computed from the DNA. This sample's table contains 65,000 to 95,000 clones. Clones ranked in the top ten supply roughly 5.1% of the sample.

The sample consisted of PBMCs. The chain couples TRBV19 to TRBJ1-5; 7 of the junction bases match TRBD1. This TCR was recovered from a man aged 30 to 39 in good health and CMV-seronegative. The encoded CDR3 is CASSSPGQEGQPQHF. The sequenced DNA: TGTGCCAGTAGTTCCCCAGGACAGGAGGGTCAGCCCCAGCATTTT.